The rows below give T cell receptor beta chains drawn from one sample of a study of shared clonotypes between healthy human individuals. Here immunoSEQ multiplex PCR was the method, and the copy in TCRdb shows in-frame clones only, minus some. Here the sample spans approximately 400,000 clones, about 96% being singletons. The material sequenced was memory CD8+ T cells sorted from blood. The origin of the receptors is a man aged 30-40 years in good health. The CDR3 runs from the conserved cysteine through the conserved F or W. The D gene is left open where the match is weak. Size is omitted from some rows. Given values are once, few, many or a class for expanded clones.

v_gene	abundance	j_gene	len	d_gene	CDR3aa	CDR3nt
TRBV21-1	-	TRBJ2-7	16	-	CASSRGQGNPSYEQYF	TGTGCCAGCAGCAGGGGACAGGGAAACCCCTCCTACGAGCAGTACTTC
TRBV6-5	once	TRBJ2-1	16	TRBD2	CASSYSTSSRYNEQFF	TGTGCCAGCAGTTACTCGACTAGCTCCCGCTACAATGAGCAGTTCTTC
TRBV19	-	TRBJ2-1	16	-	CASSIRGFRTYNEQFF	TGTGCCAGTAGTATAAGGGGGTTTAGGACATACAATGAGCAGTTCTTC
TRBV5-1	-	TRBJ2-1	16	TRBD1	CASSLYGTVGYNEQFF	TGCGCCAGCAGCTTGTACGGGACAGTTGGCTACAATGAGCAGTTCTTC
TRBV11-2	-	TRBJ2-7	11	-	CASSLTSEQYF	TGTGCCAGCAGCTTGACAAGCGAGCAGTACTTC
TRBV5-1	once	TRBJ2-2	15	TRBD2	CASSGLAGDVGELFF	TGCGCCAGCAGCGGACTAGCGGGAGATGTCGGGGAGCTGTTTTTT
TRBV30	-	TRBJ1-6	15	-	CAWSVLGGRGSPLHF	TGTGCCTGGAGTGTACTTGGGGGGCGCGGGTCACCCCTCCACTTT
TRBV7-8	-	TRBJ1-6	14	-	CASSSQGWRSPLHF	TGTGCCAGCAGCTCCCAGGGGTGGAGGTCACCCCTCCACTTT
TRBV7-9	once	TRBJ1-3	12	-	CAGSFSGNTIYF	TGTGCGGGCAGCTTCTCTGGAAACACCATATATTTT
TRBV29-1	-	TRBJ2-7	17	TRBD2	CSVCGGMTSGGLYEQYF	TGCAGCGTATGCGGGGGAATGACTAGCGGGGGCCTCTACGAGCAGTACTTC
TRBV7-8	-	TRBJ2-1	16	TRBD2	CASSSLLAGGPNEQFF	TGTGCCAGCAGCTCCCTATTAGCGGGAGGGCCAAATGAGCAGTTCTTC
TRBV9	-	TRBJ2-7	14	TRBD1	CASSVGTGDYEQYF	TGTGCCAGCAGCGTCGGGACAGGGGACTACGAGCAGTACTTC
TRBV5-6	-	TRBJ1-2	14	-	CASSLDGRNYGYTF	TGTGCCAGCAGCTTGGACGGCAGGAACTATGGCTACACCTTC
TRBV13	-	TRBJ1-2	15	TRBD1	CASSFGDRGNYGYTF	TGTGCCAGCAGCTTTGGGGACAGGGGCAACTATGGCTACACCTTC
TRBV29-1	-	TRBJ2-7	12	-	CSAGRGTYEQYF	TGCAGCGCCGGAAGGGGAACCTACGAGCAGTACTTC
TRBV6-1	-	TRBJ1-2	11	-	CASGLYYGYTF	TGTGCCAGCGGACTCTACTATGGCTACACCTTC
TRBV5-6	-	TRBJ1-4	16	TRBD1	CASSLVRTGTNEKLFF	TGTGCCAGCAGCTTGGTTCGGACAGGCACTAATGAAAAACTGTTTTTT
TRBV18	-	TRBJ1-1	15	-	CASSPPIQENTEAFF	TGTGCCAGCTCACCACCGATACAGGAGAACACTGAAGCTTTCTTT
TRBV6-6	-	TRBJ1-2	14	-	CASSYSGPLEGYTF	TGTGCCAGCAGTTACAGTGGGCCTCTGGAGGGCTACACCTTC
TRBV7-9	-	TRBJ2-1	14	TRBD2	CATPGGSSYNEQFF	TGTGCCACCCCAGGCGGGAGCTCCTACAATGAGCAGTTCTTC